This entry is about one T cell receptor beta chain. Its antigen is undetermined. Repertoires were generated with immunoSEQ multiplex PCR, while TCRdb's copy carries only in-frame clones and drops some. Of tens of thousands of clones listed, roughly nine tenths are singletons. Combined were second doses at about 4 or about 12 weeks. The source of the sample is a study of T cell responses to AZD1222 COVID-19 vaccine. Study-wide results and limits: Elevations in Spike-specific TCR breadth and depth followed administration of two AZD1222 doses. Scientists sampled the repertoires only once the peak T cell response had passed. Clonal diversity was possibly underestimated; the donors were predominantly white British and more often female.

The source was peripheral blood, collected 28 days after the second AZD1222 dose. The sequence came from an adult who received the AZD1222 COVID-19 vaccine.

Here the CDR3 DNA reads TGTGCCAGCAGCATCAGACTAGCGGGGACCACAGATACGCAGTATTTT. This encodes CASSIRLAGTTDTQYF. The chain links TRBV5-4 to TRBJ2-3; 11 positions agree with TRBD2. Trimming at V came to 4 bases and at J to 2 bases, leaving 6 bases not matched to a gene. Germline CDR1 reads SGHNT; CDR2 reads YYREEE (reference sequence). This CDR3 comprises 16 residues.